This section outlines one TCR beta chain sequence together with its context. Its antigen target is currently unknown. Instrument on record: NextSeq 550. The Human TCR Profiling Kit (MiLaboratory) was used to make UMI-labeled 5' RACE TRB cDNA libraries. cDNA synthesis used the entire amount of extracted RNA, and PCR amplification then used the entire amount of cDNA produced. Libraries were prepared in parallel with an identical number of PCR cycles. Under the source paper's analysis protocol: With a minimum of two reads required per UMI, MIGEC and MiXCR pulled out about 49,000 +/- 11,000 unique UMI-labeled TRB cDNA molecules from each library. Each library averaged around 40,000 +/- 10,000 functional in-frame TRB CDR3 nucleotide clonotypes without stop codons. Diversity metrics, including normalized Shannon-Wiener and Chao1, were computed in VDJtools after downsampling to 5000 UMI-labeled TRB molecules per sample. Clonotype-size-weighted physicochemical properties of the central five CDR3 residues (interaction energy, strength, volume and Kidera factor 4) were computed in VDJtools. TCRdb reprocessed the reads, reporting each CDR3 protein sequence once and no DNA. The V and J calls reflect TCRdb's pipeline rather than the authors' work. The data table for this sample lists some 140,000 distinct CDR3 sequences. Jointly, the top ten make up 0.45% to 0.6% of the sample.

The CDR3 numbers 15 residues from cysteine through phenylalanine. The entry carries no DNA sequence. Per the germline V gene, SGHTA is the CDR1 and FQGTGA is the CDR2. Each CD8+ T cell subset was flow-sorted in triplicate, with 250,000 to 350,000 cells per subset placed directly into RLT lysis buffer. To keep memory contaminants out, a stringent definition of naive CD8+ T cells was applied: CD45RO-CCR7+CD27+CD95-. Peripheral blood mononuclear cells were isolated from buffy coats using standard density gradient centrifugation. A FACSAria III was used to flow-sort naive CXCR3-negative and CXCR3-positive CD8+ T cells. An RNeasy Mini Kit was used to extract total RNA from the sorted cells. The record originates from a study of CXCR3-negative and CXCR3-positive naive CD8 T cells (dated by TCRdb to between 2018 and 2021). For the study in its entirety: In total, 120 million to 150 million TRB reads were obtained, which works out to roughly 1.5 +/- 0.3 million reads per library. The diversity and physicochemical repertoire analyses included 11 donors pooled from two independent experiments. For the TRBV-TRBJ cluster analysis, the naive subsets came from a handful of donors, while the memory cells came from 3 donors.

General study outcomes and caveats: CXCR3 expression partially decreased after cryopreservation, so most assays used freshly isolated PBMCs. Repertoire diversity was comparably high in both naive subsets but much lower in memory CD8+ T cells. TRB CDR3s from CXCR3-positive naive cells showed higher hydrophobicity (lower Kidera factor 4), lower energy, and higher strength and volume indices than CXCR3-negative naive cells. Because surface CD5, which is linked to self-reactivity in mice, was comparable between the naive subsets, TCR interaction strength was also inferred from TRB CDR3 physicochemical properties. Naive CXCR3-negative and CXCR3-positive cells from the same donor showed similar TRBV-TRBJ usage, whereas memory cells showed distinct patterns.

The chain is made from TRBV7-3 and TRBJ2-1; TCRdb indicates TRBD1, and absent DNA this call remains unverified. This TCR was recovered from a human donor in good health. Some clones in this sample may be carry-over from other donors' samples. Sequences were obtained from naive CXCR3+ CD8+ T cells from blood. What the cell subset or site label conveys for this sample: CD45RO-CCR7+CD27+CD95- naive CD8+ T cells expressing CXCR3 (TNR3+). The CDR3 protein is CASSLVQGAYNEQFF.